One and the same sample provided the 7 T cell receptor beta chains below, sequenced in a study of low-dose radiotherapy and immunotherapy resistance in tumors. Primers targeting TRAV and TRBV primed first-strand cDNA, covering alpha and beta chains. Amplification of TCRs used a constant-region primer and V-primer adapter for about 20 PCR cycles. TCRdb re-called the reads with MiXCR, one entry per CDR3 protein. The sample shows 85,000 to 95,000 distinct CDR3 sequences, roughly a tenth of them seen only once. Time point: before trial treatment. Here the sequenced sample was PBMCs, taken before treatment. The receptors stem from a male donor with prostate cancer.

This clonotype was detected many times. This chain links TRBV29-1 with TRBJ2-3; 7 bases fit TRBD2. This CDR3 spans 14 amino acids. The ends lost 4 bases at V and 1 base at J; junction bases unmatched: 5. Germline-derived CDR1 and CDR2 are SQVTM and ANQGSEA. CDR3 sequence reads: CSVAGGSGTDTQYF. The CDR3 DNA sequence: TGCAGCGTTGCAGGCGGGAGCGGCACAGATACGCAGTATTTT.

This clonotype was counted many times. The rearrangement joins TRBV23-1 to TRBJ2-1; 7 positions match TRBD1. TRBV23-1 is annotated as an ORF whose role is uncertain. V lost 3 bases, J lost 6 bases, and 14 bases stayed unmatched. The CDR3 runs 17 residues. CDR3: CASSQNNIFRDSNEQFF. The CDR3 region has the DNA TGCGCCAGCAGTCAGAATAATATTTTCCGGGACAGCAATGAGCAGTTCTTC.

Details on this clonotype: The DNA is omitted, as the CDR3 cannot be located on it reliably, and the CDR3 follows TCRdb's listing. The CDR3 sequence is CAWSGGTANQPQHFF. V is TRBV30 and J is TRBJ1-5; the DNA was not compared with TRBD1, the D call given in the table. Including both end residues, the CDR3 is 15 amino acids long. Germline lookup yields CDR1 GTSNPN and CDR2 SVGIG (reference sequence).

In its sample, this clonotype was seen many times. The chain recombines TRBV15 with TRBJ2-5; the match to TRBD1 covers 9 bases. Trimming took 6 bases from V and 7 from J; bases not matched to a gene: 9. The CDR3 runs 14 residues. Germline V gene data show CDR1 as LNHNV and CDR2 as YYDKDF (reference sequence). The CDR3 DNA is TGTGCCACCAGATCCGGGACAGGGTCTTGGACCCAGTACTTC. Translation gives CATRSGTGSWTQYF. The full variable domain, rest sourced from reference TRBV15 and TRBJ2-5, is DAMVIQNPRYQVTQFGKPVTLSCSQTLNHNVMYWYQQKSSQAPKLLFHYYDKDFNNEADTPDNFQSRRPNTSFCFLDIRSPGLGDTAMYLCATRSGTGSWTQYFGPGTRLLVL.

This clonotype was seen repeatedly, ten times or more. The J gene is TRBJ1-4, the V gene TRBV4-2, with TRBD1 as a possible D gene (5 bases). V was clipped by 4 bases and J by 5 bases, with 14 bases between them. The CDR3 totals 15 residues. In germline, CDR1 is LGHNA, CDR2 YNFKEQ. Here the CDR3 reads CASSRQTVENEKLFF. CDR3 sequence (DNA): TGTGCCAGCAGCCGGCAGACAGTTGAAAATGAAAAACTGTTTTTT.

This clonotype has at least ten counts. The V call is TRBV12-3 or TRBV12-4, the J call TRBJ2-7; D is perhaps TRBD1 or TRBD2 (6 bases each). The CDR3 is 14 amino acids. V was cut by 7 bases and J by 3 bases, with 16 bases left in between. The chain's CDR3 is CASTRTGGNYEQYF. The CDR3 region has the DNA TGTGCCAGCACCCGGACCGGGGGCAACTACGAGCAGTACTTC.

This clonotype has ten or more counts. The V and J genes are TRBV20-1 and TRBJ2-1, with 10 positions matching TRBD1. Germline trimming cut 1 base from V and 4 bases from J; bases unmatched to any gene: 1. Germline V CDR1 and CDR2: DFQATT, SNEGSKA (reference sequence). The CDR3 has 14 amino acids. The CDR3 DNA is TGCAGTGCTAGAGTGGACAGGGGGTACAATGAGCAGTTCTTC. It encodes CSARVDRGYNEQFF.